This is a list of T cell receptor beta chains from one sample in a study of vaccination and CD4 T cells after COVID-19. One entry per CDR3 protein, called by TCRdb with MiXCR from the PCR reads. The data hold fewer than 20,000 distinct CDR3 sequences, with about half observed a single time. These receptors' antigens are unknown. Sequencing input: CD4+ T cells from blood, cultured in vitro. The receptors shown here come from a human donor who had recovered from COVID-19. The CDR3 runs from the conserved cysteine through the conserved F or W.

J gene	V gene	CDR3 protein
TRBJ1-1	TRBV30	CAWSGLQTGQRNTEAFF
TRBJ2-5	TRBV11-2	CASSFRLAGGETQYF
TRBJ1-5	TRBV6-1	CASSEGTTGGQPQHF
TRBJ1-1	TRBV5-1	CASSLQVWDAEAFF
TRBJ2-5	TRBV20-1	CSVEGLSTEGVTQYF
TRBJ2-7	TRBV6-1	CASRTGTGGAYEQYF
TRBJ1-1	TRBV15	CATSREERYTEAFF
TRBJ1-1	TRBV6-4	CALHRGQGTEAFF
TRBJ2-1	TRBV28	CASSLSRTSGGLQFF
TRBJ2-1	TRBV20-1	CSAISGRDAYNEQFF
TRBJ1-1	TRBV7-9	CASSLVAIFEAFF
TRBJ1-6	TRBV27	CASTPLTGLDNSPLHF
TRBJ2-1	TRBV9	CASSVRRVNEQFF
TRBJ2-5	TRBV19	CASSIGGSGQETQYF
TRBJ1-3	TRBV10-3	CATEASGNTIYF
TRBJ2-1	TRBV7-2	CASSSRTRTNEQFF
TRBJ1-5	TRBV6-1	CASSPVRQNQPQHF
TRBJ2-1	TRBV5-1	CASSLESPTEQFF
TRBJ1-5	TRBV27	CASSLGRGVPNQPQHF
TRBJ1-2	TRBV7-8	CASSPSPGTGGFGYTF
TRBJ2-1	TRBV6-5	CASSYEGTGSRGEQFF
TRBJ2-3	TRBV20-1	CSARSTSTAGGDTQYF
TRBJ2-1	TRBV7-2	CASTYRDRYNEQFF
TRBJ2-7	TRBV28	CASSPGRTTSYEQYF
TRBJ2-1	TRBV7-2	CASSLRTTSVTPRGEQFF
TRBJ1-1	TRBV20-1	CSANHIGQGGTEAFF
TRBJ1-3	TRBV20-1	CSARTPLQDSGNTIYF
TRBJ2-5	TRBV20-1	CSVQTQGIQETQYF
TRBJ2-7	TRBV12-3/TRBV12-4	CASSLQGYEQYF
TRBJ1-1	TRBV6-1	CASRGGGSNTEAFF
TRBJ1-5	TRBV2	CASIKLTGRNQPQHF